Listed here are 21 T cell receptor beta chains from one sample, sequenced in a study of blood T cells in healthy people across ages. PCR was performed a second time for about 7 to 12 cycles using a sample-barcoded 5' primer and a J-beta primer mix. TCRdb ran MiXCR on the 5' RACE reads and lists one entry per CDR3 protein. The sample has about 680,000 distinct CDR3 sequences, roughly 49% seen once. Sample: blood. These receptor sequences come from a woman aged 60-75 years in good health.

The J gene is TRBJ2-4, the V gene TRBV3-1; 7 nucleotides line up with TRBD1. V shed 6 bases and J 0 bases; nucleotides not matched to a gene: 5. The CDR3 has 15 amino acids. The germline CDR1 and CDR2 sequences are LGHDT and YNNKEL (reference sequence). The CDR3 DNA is TGTGCCAGCAGTCGAACAGGGGTAGCCAAAAACATTCAGTACTTC. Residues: CASSRTGVAKNIQYF.

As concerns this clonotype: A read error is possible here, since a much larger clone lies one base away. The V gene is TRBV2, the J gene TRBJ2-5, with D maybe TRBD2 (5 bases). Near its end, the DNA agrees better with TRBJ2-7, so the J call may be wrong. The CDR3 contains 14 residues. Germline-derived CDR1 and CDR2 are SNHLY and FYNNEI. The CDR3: CASLETNGTYEQYF. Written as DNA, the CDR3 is TGTGCCAGCTTAGAGACTAACGGAACCTACGAGCAGTACTTC.

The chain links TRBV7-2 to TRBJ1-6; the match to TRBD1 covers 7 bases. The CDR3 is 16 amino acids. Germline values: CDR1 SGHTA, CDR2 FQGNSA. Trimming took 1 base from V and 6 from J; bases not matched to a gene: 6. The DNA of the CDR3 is TGTGCCAGCAGCTTAGGAGGGGACAGAGCTAATTCACCCCTCCACTTT. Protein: CASSLGGDRANSPLHF.

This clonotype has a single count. CDR3 sequence reads: CSARDRSESSYNSPLHF. CDR3 coding DNA: TGCAGTGCTAGAGATCGGTCGGAGAGCTCCTATAATTCACCCCTCCACTTT. The chain has TRBV20-1 and TRBJ1-6; D is ambiguous. Germline-derived CDR1 and CDR2 are DFQATT and SNEGSKA (reference sequence). The V end lost 0 bases, the J end lost 0 bases, and 12 bases lay between the germline ends. The CDR3 runs to 17 residues.

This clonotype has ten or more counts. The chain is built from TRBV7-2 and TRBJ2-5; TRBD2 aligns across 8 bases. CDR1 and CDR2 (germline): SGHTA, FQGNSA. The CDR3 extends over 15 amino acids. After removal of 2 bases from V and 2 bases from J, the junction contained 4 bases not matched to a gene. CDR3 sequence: CASSLLTSEQETQYF. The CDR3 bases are TGTGCCAGCAGCTTATTGACTAGCGAGCAAGAGACCCAGTACTTC.

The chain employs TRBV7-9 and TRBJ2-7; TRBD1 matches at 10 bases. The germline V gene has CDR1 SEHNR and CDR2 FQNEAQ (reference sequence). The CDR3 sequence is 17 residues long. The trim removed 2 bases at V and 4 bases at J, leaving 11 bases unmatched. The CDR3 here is CASSLSGKGQGQYEQYF. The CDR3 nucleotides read TGTGCCAGCAGCTTATCCGGGAAGGGACAGGGGCAATACGAGCAGTACTTC. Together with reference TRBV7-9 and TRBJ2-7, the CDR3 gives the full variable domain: DTGVSQNPRHKITKRGQNVTFRCDPISEHNRLYWYRQTLGQGPEFLTYFQNEAQLEKSRLLSDRFSAERPKGSFSTLEIQRTEQGDSAMYLCASSLSGKGQGQYEQYFGPGTRLTVT.

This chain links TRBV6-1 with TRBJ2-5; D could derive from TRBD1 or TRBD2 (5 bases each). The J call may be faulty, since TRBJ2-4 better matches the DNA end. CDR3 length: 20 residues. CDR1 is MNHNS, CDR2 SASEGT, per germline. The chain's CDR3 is CASSDEPRGTIRLARNIQYF. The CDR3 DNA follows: TGTGCCAGCAGTGACGAGCCCAGAGGGACGATCCGGCTTGCGCGGAACATTCAGTACTTC.

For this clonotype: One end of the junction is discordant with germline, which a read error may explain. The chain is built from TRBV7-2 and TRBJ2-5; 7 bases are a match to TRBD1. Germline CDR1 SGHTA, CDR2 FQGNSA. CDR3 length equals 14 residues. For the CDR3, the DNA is TGTGTCAGCAGCTTTCAAAGGGGGCGAGAGACCCAGTACTTC. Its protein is CVSSFQRGRETQYF.

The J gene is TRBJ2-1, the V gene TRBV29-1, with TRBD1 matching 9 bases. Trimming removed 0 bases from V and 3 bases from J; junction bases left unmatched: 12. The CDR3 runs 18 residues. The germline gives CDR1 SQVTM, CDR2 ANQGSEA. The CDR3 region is CSVEDLSGTGSLYNEQFF. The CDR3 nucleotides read TGCAGCGTTGAAGATCTCTCCGGGACAGGGAGTCTCTACAATGAGCAGTTCTTC.

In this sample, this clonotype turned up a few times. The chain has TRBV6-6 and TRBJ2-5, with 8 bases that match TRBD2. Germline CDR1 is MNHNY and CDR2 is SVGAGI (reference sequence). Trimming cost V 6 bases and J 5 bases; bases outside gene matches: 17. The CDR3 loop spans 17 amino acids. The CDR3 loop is CASSPGSGRTQAETQYF. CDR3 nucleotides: TGTGCCAGCAGCCCCGGGAGCGGGAGAACCCAAGCGGAGACCCAGTACTTC.

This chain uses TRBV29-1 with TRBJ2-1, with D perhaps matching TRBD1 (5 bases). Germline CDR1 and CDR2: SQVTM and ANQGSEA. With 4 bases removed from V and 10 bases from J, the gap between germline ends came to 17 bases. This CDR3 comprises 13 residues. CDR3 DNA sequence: TGCAGCGTTGCCAGGGTCAGTATCGACGAGCAGTTCTTC. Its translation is CSVARVSIDEQFF.

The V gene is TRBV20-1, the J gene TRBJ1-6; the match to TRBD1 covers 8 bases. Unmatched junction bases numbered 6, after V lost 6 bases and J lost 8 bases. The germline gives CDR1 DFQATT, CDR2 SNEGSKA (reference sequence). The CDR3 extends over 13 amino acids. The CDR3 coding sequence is TGCAGTGCCTCCAGGGGGCGTGATTCACCCCTCCACTTT. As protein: CSASRGRDSPLHF.

CDR3 sequence reads: CASSLTEVSYGYTF. CDR3 nucleotides: TGTGCCAGCAGCTTAACGGAGGTTTCCTATGGCTACACCTTC. This chain connects TRBV7-9 to TRBJ1-2; no clear D. Germline V gives CDR1 SEHNR, CDR2 FQNEAQ (reference sequence). The V end was cut by 2 bases, the J end by 4 bases, with 11 bases between. This CDR3 spans 14 amino acids.

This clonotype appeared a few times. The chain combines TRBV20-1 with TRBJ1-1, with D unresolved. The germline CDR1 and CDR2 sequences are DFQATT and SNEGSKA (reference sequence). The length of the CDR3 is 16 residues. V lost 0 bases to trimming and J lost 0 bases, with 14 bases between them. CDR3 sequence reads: CSARELGRDMNTEAFF. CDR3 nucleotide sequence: TGCAGTGCTAGAGAGTTAGGGCGCGATATGAACACTGAAGCTTTCTTT.

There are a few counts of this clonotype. The CDR3 protein is CASSPNRGRVNEQFF. The DNA of the CDR3 is TGTGCCAGCTCCCCCAACAGGGGAAGGGTCAATGAGCAGTTCTTC. The V gene is TRBV18, the J gene TRBJ2-1; TRBD1 matches at 7 bases. Germline CDR1 is KGHSH and CDR2 is LQKENI. This CDR3 spans 15 amino acids. Losses at the gene ends were 6 bases for V and 6 bases for J; bases not matched to a gene: 11.

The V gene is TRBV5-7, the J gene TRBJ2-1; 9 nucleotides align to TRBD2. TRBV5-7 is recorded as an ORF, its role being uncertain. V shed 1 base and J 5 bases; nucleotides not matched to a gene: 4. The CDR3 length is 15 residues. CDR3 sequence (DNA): TGTGCCAGCAGCTTGCTAGCGGGATCAGACAATGAGCAGTTCTTC. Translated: CASSLLAGSDNEQFF.

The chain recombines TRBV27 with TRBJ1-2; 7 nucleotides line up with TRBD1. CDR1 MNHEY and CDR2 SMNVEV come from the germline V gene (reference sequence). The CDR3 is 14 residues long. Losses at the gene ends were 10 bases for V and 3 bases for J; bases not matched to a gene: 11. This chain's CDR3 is CANKGRDRDYGYTF. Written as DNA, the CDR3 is TGTGCCAACAAGGGCCGGGACAGAGACTATGGCTACACCTTC.

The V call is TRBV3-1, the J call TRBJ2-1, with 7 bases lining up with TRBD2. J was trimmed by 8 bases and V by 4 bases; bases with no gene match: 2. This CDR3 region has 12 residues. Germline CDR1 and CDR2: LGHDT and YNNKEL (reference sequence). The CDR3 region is CASSPAGHEQFF. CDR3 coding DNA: TGTGCCAGCAGCCCAGCGGGACATGAGCAGTTCTTC.

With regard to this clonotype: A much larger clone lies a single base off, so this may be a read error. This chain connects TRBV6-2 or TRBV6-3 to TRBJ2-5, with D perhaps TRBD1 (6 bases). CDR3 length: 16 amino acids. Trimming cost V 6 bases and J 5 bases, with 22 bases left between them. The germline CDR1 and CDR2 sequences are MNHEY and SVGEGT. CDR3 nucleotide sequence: TGTGCCAGCAGCTCCCCCCTAGGGGGTTCGATGGAGACCCAGTACTTC. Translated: CASSSPLGGSMETQYF.

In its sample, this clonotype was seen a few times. DNA of the CDR3: TGTGCCAGCAGTGAAGGTACGAGCGGGCTACACGGTGAGCAGTTCTTC. It specifies CASSEGTSGLHGEQFF. The chain links TRBV6-1 to TRBJ2-1; possible D gene TRBD2, 6 bases. V lost 1 base and J lost 9, with 19 bases in between. This CDR3 region has 16 residues. The V gene's germline CDR1 is MNHNS and CDR2 SASEGT.

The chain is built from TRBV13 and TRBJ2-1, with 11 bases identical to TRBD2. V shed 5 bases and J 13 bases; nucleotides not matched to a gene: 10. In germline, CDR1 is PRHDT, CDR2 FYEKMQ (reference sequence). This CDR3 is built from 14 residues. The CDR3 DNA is TGTGCCAGCAGCCTCCCCGTAGCGGGAGGGGGACAGTTCTTC. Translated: CASSLPVAGGGQFF.